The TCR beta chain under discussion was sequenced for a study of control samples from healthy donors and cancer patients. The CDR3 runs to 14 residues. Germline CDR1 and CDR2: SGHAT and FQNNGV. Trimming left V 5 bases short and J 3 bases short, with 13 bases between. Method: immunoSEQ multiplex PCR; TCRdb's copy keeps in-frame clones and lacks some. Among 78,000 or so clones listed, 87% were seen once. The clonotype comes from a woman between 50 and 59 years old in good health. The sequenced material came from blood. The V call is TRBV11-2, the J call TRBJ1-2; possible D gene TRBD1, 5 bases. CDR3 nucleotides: TGTGCCAGCAGCCCCCAGACAGCCTACTATGGCTACACCTTC. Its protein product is CASSPQTAYYGYTF.